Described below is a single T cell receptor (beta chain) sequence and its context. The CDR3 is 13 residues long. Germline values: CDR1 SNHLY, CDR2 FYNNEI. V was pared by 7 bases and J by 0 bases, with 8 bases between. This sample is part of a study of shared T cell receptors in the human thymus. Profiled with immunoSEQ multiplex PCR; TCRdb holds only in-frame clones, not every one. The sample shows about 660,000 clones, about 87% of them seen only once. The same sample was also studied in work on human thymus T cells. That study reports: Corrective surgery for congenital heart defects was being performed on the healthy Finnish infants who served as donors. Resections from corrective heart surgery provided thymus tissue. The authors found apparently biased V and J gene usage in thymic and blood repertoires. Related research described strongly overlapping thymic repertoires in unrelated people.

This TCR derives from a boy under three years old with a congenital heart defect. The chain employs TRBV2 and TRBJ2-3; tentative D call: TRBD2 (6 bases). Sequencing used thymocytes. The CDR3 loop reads CASTRGSTDTQYF. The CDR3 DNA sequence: TGTGCCAGCACGCGGGGAAGCACAGATACGCAGTATTTT. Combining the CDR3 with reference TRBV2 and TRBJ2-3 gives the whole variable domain EPEVTQTPSHQVTQMGQEVILRCVPISNHLYFYWYRQILGQKVEFLVSFYNNEISEKSEIFDDQFSVERPDGSNFTLKIRSTKLEDSAMYFCASTRGSTDTQYFGPGTRLTVL.